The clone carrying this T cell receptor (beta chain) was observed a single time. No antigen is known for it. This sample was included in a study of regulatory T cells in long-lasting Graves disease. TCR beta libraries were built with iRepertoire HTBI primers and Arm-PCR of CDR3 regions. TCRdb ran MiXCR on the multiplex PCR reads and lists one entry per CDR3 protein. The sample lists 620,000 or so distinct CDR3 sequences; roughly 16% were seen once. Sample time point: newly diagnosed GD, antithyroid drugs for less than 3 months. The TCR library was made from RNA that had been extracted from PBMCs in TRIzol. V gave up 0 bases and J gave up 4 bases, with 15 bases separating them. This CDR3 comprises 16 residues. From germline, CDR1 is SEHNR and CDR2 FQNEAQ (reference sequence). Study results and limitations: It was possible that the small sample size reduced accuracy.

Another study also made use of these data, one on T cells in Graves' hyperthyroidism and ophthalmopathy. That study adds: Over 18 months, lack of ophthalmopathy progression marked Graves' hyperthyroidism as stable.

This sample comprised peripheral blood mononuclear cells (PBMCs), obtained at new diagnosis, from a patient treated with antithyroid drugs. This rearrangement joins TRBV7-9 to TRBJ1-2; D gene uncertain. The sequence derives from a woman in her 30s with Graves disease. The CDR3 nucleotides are TGTGCCAGCAGCTTAGCGTCTTACGCTAAAGGCTATGGCTACACCTTC. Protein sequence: CASSLASYAKGYGYTF. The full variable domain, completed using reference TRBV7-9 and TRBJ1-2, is DTGVSQNPRHKITKRGQNVTFRCDPISEHNRLYWYRQTLGQGPEFLTYFQNEAQLEKSRLLSDRFSAERPKGSFSTLEIQRTEQGDSAMYLCASSLASYAKGYGYTFGSGTRLTVV.